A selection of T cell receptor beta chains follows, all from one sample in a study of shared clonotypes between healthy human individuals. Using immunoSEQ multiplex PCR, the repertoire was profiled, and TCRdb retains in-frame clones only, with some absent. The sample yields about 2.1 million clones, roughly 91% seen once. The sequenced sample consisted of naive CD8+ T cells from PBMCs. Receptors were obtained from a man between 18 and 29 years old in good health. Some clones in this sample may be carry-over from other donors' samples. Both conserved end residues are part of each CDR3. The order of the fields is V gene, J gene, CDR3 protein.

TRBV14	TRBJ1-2	CASSQNRVNYGYTF
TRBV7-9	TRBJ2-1	CASSLLNHEQFF
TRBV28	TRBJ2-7	CASSYDRTYEQYF
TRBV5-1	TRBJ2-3	CASSGHVPIVDTQYF
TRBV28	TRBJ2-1	CASSLLLYPKSSYNEQFF
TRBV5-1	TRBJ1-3	CASSGTGVDGNTIYF
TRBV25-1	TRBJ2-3	CASTRADTQYF
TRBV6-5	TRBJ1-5	CASSTTGLSNQPQHF
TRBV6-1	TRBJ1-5	CASTARGTGQPQHF
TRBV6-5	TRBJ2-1	CASSYSRWSSYNEQFF
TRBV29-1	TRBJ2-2	CSVVADPGTGELFF
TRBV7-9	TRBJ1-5	CASSLSGRPQHF
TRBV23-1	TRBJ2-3	CASSHPRRPGVLTDTQYF
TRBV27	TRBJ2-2	CASSPLRDRGPSFDTGELFF
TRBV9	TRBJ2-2	CASSQVWTSANTGELFF
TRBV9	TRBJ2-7	CASSPRSGTSTLYEQYF
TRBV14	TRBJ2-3	CASSQGPYTDTQYF
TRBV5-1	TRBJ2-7	CASSPSDRLGGEQYF
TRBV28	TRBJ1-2	CASDPRGLKGYTF
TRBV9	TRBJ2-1	CASSVAAGGGNEQFF